The present T cell receptor (beta chain) was sequenced within a study of T cell responses to AZD1222 COVID-19 vaccine. Study in general: Both about-4-week and about-12-week second-dose recipients were combined.

Whole-study results and caveats: Seropositive status at baseline applied to only a handful of AZD1222 recipients. Nearly half of unique spike-specific TCRs reportedly avoided B.1.351 and B.1.1.7 mutated regions. The CD4 TCRs associated with vaccination extended across spike and predominated at 160-218 and 743-854.

Clones were read by immunoSEQ multiplex PCR, and TCRdb kept only the in-frame ones, dropping some. The table records some 120,000 clones, approximately 87% of them present only once. V was cut by 4 bases and J by 3 bases, with 9 bases left in between. Germline V gene sequence: CDR1 SGHTA, CDR2 FQGNSA. There are 13 residues in the CDR3. This clone was found a few times. Its target is unknown. Sequenced material: peripheral blood, taken on day 0 of AZD1222 vaccination. The rearrangement links TRBV7-2 to TRBJ1-1; the D gene is possibly TRBD1 (5 bases). The sequence was obtained from an adult in good health. CDR3 sequence reads: CASSSRVDTEAFF. The CDR3 region has the DNA TGTGCCAGCAGCTCCAGGGTTGACACTGAAGCTTTCTTT.